A single sample is the source of the 26 T cell receptor beta chains below, sequenced in a study of blood T cell repertoires in COVID-19. Profiling relied on immunoSEQ multiplex PCR, and the TCRdb table lists in-frame clones only, not all of them. The sample includes around 72,000 clones, 81% of them seen just once. The sequencing sample was made of peripheral blood. Source of these receptors: a woman in her sixties or seventies with acute or convalescent COVID-19.

V is TRBV5-1 and J is TRBJ2-3; 8 bases map to TRBD2. This CDR3 is 16 amino acids long. Germline V CDR1 and CDR2: SGHRS, YFSETQ. Trimming cost V 2 bases and J 5 bases; bases outside gene matches: 10. In DNA, the CDR3 is TGCGCCAGCAGCTTTCAACTAGCGGCACAAAGAGATACGCAGTATTTT. It translates to CASSFQLAAQRDTQYF.

CDR3 sequence (DNA): TGTGCCACCAGCAGAGATCGGGGTCTTGTGAAACTGTTTTTT. Protein product: CATSRDRGLVKLFF. The V and J genes are TRBV15 and TRBJ1-4; D is unresolved. CDR1 is LNHNV and CDR2 is YYDKDF in the germline V gene (reference sequence). Deletions cut 0 bases from V and 11 bases from J, with 13 bases between. The CDR3 runs to 14 residues.

This clone was observed a handful of times. The rearrangement uses TRBV9 and TRBJ1-2, with 10 nucleotides matching TRBD1. There are 19 residues in the CDR3. V shed 3 bases, J shed 4 bases, and the junction held 18 bases outside the gene matches. Germline CDR1 reads SGDLS; CDR2 reads YYNGEE. CDR3 loop: CASSGNEGTGVIRGYGYTF. The CDR3 coding sequence is TGTGCCAGCAGCGGGAACGAGGGGACAGGGGTTATCCGGGGCTATGGCTACACCTTC.

The chain links TRBV6-6 to TRBJ2-1; 10 nucleotides agree with TRBD1. Germline V CDR1 and CDR2: MNHNY, SVGAGI (reference sequence). J gave up 7 bases and V 2 bases, and 2 bases lay outside the gene matches. This CDR3 has 14 residues. The DNA for the CDR3 is TGTGCCAGCAGTTACGGGACAGGGGTTAATGAGCAGTTCTTC. Translating gives CASSYGTGVNEQFF.

The V gene is TRBV28, the J gene TRBJ2-1; D is unclear. This CDR3 spans 11 amino acids. The ends were cut back, 2 bases at V and 12 bases at J, with 8 bases in the middle. From germline, CDR1 is MDHEN and CDR2 SYDVKM. Written as DNA, the CDR3 is TGTGCCAGCAGTTTAGTGGGCCGGCAGTTCTTC. Residues: CASSLVGRQFF. The whole variable domain, filled in from reference TRBV28 and TRBJ2-1, reads DVKVTQSSRYLVKRTGEKVFLECVQDMDHENMFWYRQDPGLGLRLIYFSYDVKMKEKGDIPEGYSVSREKKERFSLILESASTNQTSMYLCASSLVGRQFFGPGTRLTVL.

This clone has only one observation. This chain joins TRBV3-1 (or the pseudogene TRBV3-2) and TRBJ2-7; D perhaps matches TRBD2 (5 bases). Germline CDR1 and CDR2: LGHDT and YNNKEL (reference sequence). CDR3 length equals 15 residues. Trimming stripped 1 base from V and 0 bases from J, with 10 bases between. The CDR3 region is CASSQVRENSYEQYF. The CDR3 DNA sequence: TGTGCCAGCAGCCAAGTTCGGGAAAACTCCTACGAGCAGTACTTC.

This sequence joins TRBV6-5 and TRBJ1-3; 10 bases are a match to TRBD1. After removal of 6 bases from V and 4 bases from J, the junction contained 6 bases not matched to a gene. The CDR3 covers 15 residues. Germline-derived CDR1 and CDR2 are MNHEY and SVGAGI. CDR3 DNA: TGTGCCAGCAGAAGACAGGGGGCGCGGGGAAACACCATATATTTT. It codes for CASRRQGARGNTIYF.

This sequence joins TRBV29-1 and TRBJ2-2, with 8 bases fitting TRBD2. In germline, CDR1 is SQVTM, CDR2 ANQGSEA. The CDR3 is 15 amino acids. Unmatched junction bases numbered 5, after V lost 4 bases and J lost 1 base. The CDR3 sequence: CSVGESGRNTGELFF. The CDR3 DNA sequence: TGCAGCGTTGGGGAGAGCGGGAGGAACACCGGGGAGCTGTTTTTT.

This clone was seen more than once but under ten times. The chain carries TRBV11-3 and TRBJ2-7, with TRBD1 as a possible D gene (6 bases). Germline values: CDR1 SGHNT, CDR2 YENEEA. The V end was cut by 0 bases, the J end by 6 bases, with 12 bases between. There are 14 residues in the CDR3. CDR3 amino acids: CASSLEGAGFEQYF. The CDR3 region has the DNA TGTGCCAGCAGCTTAGAGGGGGCTGGTTTCGAGCAGTACTTC.

CDR3: CASSSGDSQETQYF. Here the CDR3 DNA reads TGCGCCAGCAGCTCCGGGGACAGCCAAGAGACCCAGTACTTC. This chain joins TRBV5-1 and TRBJ2-5; TRBD1 agrees at 7 bases. Per germline, CDR1 SGHRS and CDR2 YFSETQ. V was pared by 3 bases and J by 1 base, with 3 bases of the junction left unmatched. The CDR3 spans 14 residues.

The chain combines TRBV2 with TRBJ1-3; the match to TRBD1 covers 11 bases. Trimming took 5 bases from V and 5 from J; bases not matched to a gene: 5. The CDR3 runs to 15 residues. Germline CDR1 SNHLY, CDR2 FYNNEI. Here the CDR3 DNA reads TGTGCCAGCAGTCGGGACAGGGGGACCCGAAACACCATATATTTT. Protein sequence: CASSRDRGTRNTIYF.

The chain joins TRBV5-1 to TRBJ2-2; TRBD2 might be the D (6 bases). This CDR3 is built from 14 residues. Trimming shortened V by 2 bases and J by 5 bases, and 10 bases separated the two germline ends. The germline V gene encodes CDR1 SGHRS and CDR2 YFSETQ. The CDR3 is CASSLRAGTGELFF. In DNA, the CDR3 is TGCGCCAGCAGCTTAAGGGCGGGGACCGGGGAGCTGTTTTTT.

This clone has just one count. This chain uses TRBV28 with TRBJ1-2; 7 bases line up with TRBD1. CDR3 size: 13 residues. V lost 5 bases to trimming and J lost 8 bases; unmatched junction nucleotides: 8. Germline V lookup: CDR1 MDHEN, CDR2 SYDVKM. Here the CDR3 reads CASSPPGQRGYTF. The CDR3 DNA follows: TGTGCCAGCAGTCCTCCGGGACAGCGGGGCTACACCTTC.

The chain employs TRBV6-5 and TRBJ2-5, with D perhaps matching TRBD2 (5 bases). Trimming took off 5 bases at V and 7 bases at J, with 11 bases between the two ends. The CDR3 loop spans 12 amino acids. Germline CDR1 and CDR2: MNHEY and SVGAGI. The CDR3 loop reads CASSPSSGTQYF. The DNA for the CDR3 is TGTGCCAGCAGTCCCTCGAGCGGGACCCAGTACTTC.

The chain joins TRBV27 to TRBJ1-5, with 7 nucleotides matching TRBD1. J lost 5 bases, V lost 5 bases, and 3 bases had no gene match. CDR1 and CDR2 (germline): MNHEY, SMNVEV (reference sequence). This CDR3 region has 13 residues. The CDR3 sequence: CASSRGTDQPQHF. The CDR3 coding sequence is TGTGCCAGCAGTCGGGGGACAGATCAGCCCCAGCATTTT.

DNA of the CDR3: TGTGCCAGCAGCGCGTCCCCAGGGGGCGGGGACACTGAAGCTTTCTTT. Amino acids: CASSASPGGGDTEAFF. The J gene is TRBJ1-1, the V gene TRBV28; 8 positions agree with TRBD1. CDR1 and CDR2 (germline): MDHEN, SYDVKM. V trimming: 6 bases; J trimming: 3 bases; junction bases outside the gene matches: 12. The CDR3 contains 16 residues. Filled out from reference TRBV28 and TRBJ1-1, the complete variable domain reads DVKVTQSSRYLVKRTGEKVFLECVQDMDHENMFWYRQDPGLGLRLIYFSYDVKMKEKGDIPEGYSVSREKKERFSLILESASTNQTSMYLCASSASPGGGDTEAFFGQGTRLTVV.

The J gene is TRBJ2-5, the V gene TRBV15, with unresolved D. Germline V gene sequence: CDR1 LNHNV, CDR2 YYDKDF (reference sequence). The CDR3 runs 13 residues. Trimming pared 1 base from V and 4 bases from J, leaving 7 bases between. The CDR3, as DNA: TGTGCCACCAGCAGAGGCGACTTAGAGACCCAGTACTTC. Translated, it gives CATSRGDLETQYF.

This clone rates as medium-sized. DNA for the CDR3: TGTGCCAGCAGTGAAAGAACGACAGGGGCCTACGAGCAGTACTTC. This sequence encodes CASSERTTGAYEQYF. This sequence joins TRBV25-1 and TRBJ2-7, with 8 bases lining up with TRBD1. The length of the CDR3 is 15 residues. V was pared by 2 bases and J by 2 bases, with 5 bases of the junction left unmatched. Germline values: CDR1 MGHDK, CDR2 SYGVNS.

The genes are TRBV6-6 and TRBJ1-2, with 12 positions matching TRBD1. With 2 bases clipped from V and 8 bases from J, the junction kept 9 bases outside the gene matches. This CDR3 region has 16 residues. The V gene's germline CDR1 is MNHNY and CDR2 SVGAGI (reference sequence). The CDR3 DNA is TGTGCCAGCAGTTACAACCCGGGACAGGGGGCGCGAGGCTACACCTTC. As protein: CASSYNPGQGARGYTF.

V is TRBV6-2 or TRBV6-3 and J is TRBJ1-1; TRBD1 aligns across 8 bases. CDR1 is MNHEY and CDR2 is SVGEGT in the germline V gene. Trimming took 2 bases from V and 8 from J; bases not matched to a gene: 4. This CDR3 contains 13 residues. As DNA, the CDR3 is TGTGCCAGCAGTTACGCAAGGACAGGGGAAGCTTTCTTT. This encodes CASSYARTGEAFF.

About this clone: Other DNA variants within this sample encode the same CDR3. V gene TRBV6-5 combines with J gene TRBJ1-5, with 10 bases that match TRBD1. J gave up 2 bases and V 6 bases, and 4 bases lay outside the gene matches. Per the germline V gene, CDR1 is MNHEY and CDR2 is SVGAGI. The CDR3 loop spans 15 amino acids. The CDR3 is CASSRDRGGNQPQHF. In DNA form, the CDR3 reads TGTGCCAGCAGCCGGGACAGGGGCGGCAATCAGCCCCAGCATTTT.

This chain connects TRBV7-2 to TRBJ1-5; tentatively, D is TRBD1 (6 bases). The V and J ends lost 5 bases and 0 bases respectively, with 20 bases between them. Germline loops: CDR1 SGHTA, CDR2 FQGNSA. The CDR3 spans 18 residues. CDR3 loop: CASSPTGTRIGSNQPQHF. CDR3 sequence (DNA): TGTGCCAGCAGCCCCACCGGGACACGAATAGGTAGCAATCAGCCCCAGCATTTT.

J is TRBJ1-1 and V is TRBV23-1; 10 bases agree with TRBD1. TRBV23-1 is placed among ORFs of uncertain function. J was trimmed by 2 bases and V by 2 bases; bases with no gene match: 5. This CDR3 has 16 amino acids. CDR3 coding DNA: TGCGCCAGCAGTCAACCTGACAGGGGGCAAAACACTGAAGCTTTCTTT. This sequence encodes CASSQPDRGQNTEAFF.

The chain carries TRBV5-6 and TRBJ1-6; 8 nucleotides align to TRBD1. Germline CDR1 SGHDT, CDR2 YYEEEE. V shed 2 bases and J 9 bases; nucleotides not matched to a gene: 7. The CDR3 sequence is 15 residues long. As DNA, the CDR3 is TGTGCCAGCAGCTTCGGGACAGGCGGCGGTTCACCCCTCCACTTT. Translating gives CASSFGTGGGSPLHF.

J is TRBJ2-3 and V is TRBV18, with a possible D match to TRBD1 (6 bases). There are 15 residues in the CDR3. Trimming cost V 6 bases and J 2 bases, with 15 bases left between them. The V gene's germline CDR1 is KGHSH and CDR2 LQKENI. CDR3 amino acids: CASSLWDTNTDTQYF. CDR3 coding DNA: TGTGCCAGCTCCCTCTGGGACACCAACACAGATACGCAGTATTTT.

The gene calls are TRBV24-1 and TRBJ2-6; TRBD1 matches 7 bases. V was pared by 2 bases and J by 2 bases, with 8 bases of the junction left unmatched. CDR1 is KGHDR and CDR2 is SFDVKD in the germline V gene. The CDR3 has 18 residues. CDR3: CATSDSRRGGAGANVLTF. CDR3 nucleotides: TGTGCCACCAGTGATTCCCGTAGAGGGGGCGCTGGGGCCAACGTCCTGACTTTC.